This T cell receptor beta chain appears in the sequencing data of a study of T cells in Graves' hyperthyroidism and ophthalmopathy. Using RNA transcripts as the source, TCR beta CDR3 regions were amplified. RT-PCR in the first round (using the HTBI primer set) targeted the TCR CDR3. MiXCR, run by TCRdb on the multiplex PCR reads, gives a single entry per CDR3 protein. This sample has a few hundred thousand distinct CDR3 sequences; around 16% occur once, and the top ten carry 25% to 30%. CDR3 length: 16 residues. Germline lookup yields CDR1 SGHTA and CDR2 FQGNSA. Trimming removed 5 bases from V and 0 bases from J; junction bases left unmatched: 6.

This chain joins TRBV7-2 and TRBJ1-4; the match to TRBD1 covers 7 bases. Material for sequencing was blood. The TCR comes from a woman aged 25 to 39 with Graves' ophthalmopathy. The CDR3 sequence: CASSGRQGATNEKLFF. The CDR3 coding sequence is TGTGCCAGCAGCGGGCGACAGGGAGCAACTAATGAAAAACTGTTTTTT.